The present entry profiles one T cell receptor beta chain with its context. Its antigen is unknown. The CDR3 length is 13 residues. The V gene lost 7 bases and the J gene lost 1 base, with 9 bases spanning the gap. CDR1 is MNHNY, CDR2 SVGAGI, per germline (reference sequence). This sample is drawn from a study of shared clonotypes between healthy human individuals. Source study methods: Filtering differed, since immunoSEQ gave only junction sequences and no quality scores. Profiling relied on immunoSEQ multiplex PCR, and the TCRdb table lists in-frame clones only, not all of them. Clone size and the V and J calls come from that table; the DNA yielded D and trimming. The sample yields around 1,900,000 clones, 90% to 95% seen once. Study-level points and caveats: Relative to memory subsets, naive subsets generally showed larger estimated richness.

Naive CD8 cells were CD45RO-negative, positively selected for CCR7, excluding terminally differentiated effector memory CD45RA+ cells. The sequence was collected from a young man in good health. Some clones in this sample may be carry-over from other donors' samples. V and J are TRBV6-6 and TRBJ2-3; D unresolved. Sequencing used naive CD8+ T cells from PBMCs. The CDR3 DNA reads as TGTGCCAGCACCAACATCCGCACAGATACGCAGTATTTT. Translating it yields CASTNIRTDTQYF.